This T cell receptor beta chain was recovered during a study of blood T cell repertoires in COVID-19. Study-wide background: Samples of COVID-19 (acute and convalescent) were obtained from the United States, Italy and Spain. Sample material is recorded as cDNA or gDNA derived from T cells, B-cell-depleted T cells, or PBMCs.

Method: immunoSEQ multiplex PCR; TCRdb's copy keeps in-frame clones and lacks some. The sample includes a few hundred thousand clones, around 89% of them seen just once. Clinical history reported by participants formed the basis on which cohorts were assigned. The V gene's germline CDR1 is KGHSH and CDR2 LQKENI. The CDR3 spans 14 residues. Trimming removed 1 base at V and 10 bases at J, with 11 bases between. Sequenced: PBMCs or T cells enriched from blood (not recorded which). This sequence originates from a woman in her 40s with acute COVID-19. The chain is built from TRBV18 and TRBJ1-6; D gene unclear. CDR3 DNA sequence: TGTGCCAGCTCACCACTCAGCTCGGAGTCACCCCTCCACTTT. Translated: CASSPLSSESPLHF. The full variable domain, in which reference TRBV18 and TRBJ1-6 provide the parts outside the CDR3, is NAGVMQNPRHLVRRRGQEARLRCSPMKGHSHVYWYRQLPEEGLKFMVYLQKENIIDESGMPKERFSAEFPKEGPSILRIQQVVRGDSAAYFCASSPLSSESPLHFGNGTRLTVT.